This TCR beta chain is drawn from a study of early T cells in non-severe SARS-CoV-2 infection. Study in general: Sequenced bulk RNA came from whole blood that was unsorted, and chains were unpaired.

From the 5' RACE reads, TCRdb called clonotypes with MiXCR, one entry per CDR3 protein. The sample records around 83,000 distinct CDR3 sequences, approximately 12% being singletons. V lost 4 bases and J lost 8, with 10 bases in between. The CDR3 totals 12 residues. CDR1 and CDR2 (germline): SGHAT, FQNNGV. The sequencing used whole blood, collected at baseline. The chain couples TRBV11-2 to TRBJ2-3; D ambiguous. The TCR was taken from an adult who was a healthcare worker with PCR-confirmed SARS-CoV-2 infection or an uninfected control (not recorded which). The CDR3 here is CASSYRASTQYF. The CDR3 region has the DNA TGTGCCAGCAGCTATCGGGCAAGTACGCAGTATTTT.